A selection of T cell receptor beta chains follows, all from one sample in a study of cytomegalovirus exposure and HLA in healthy donors. The protocol was immunoSEQ multiplex PCR, while the TCRdb copy is restricted to in-frame clones and leaves out a portion. The record lists 55,000 to 65,000 clones, of which the ten most abundant hold around 3.6%. The sequenced sample consisted of PBMCs. These receptors all stem from a woman between 18 and 30 years old in good health and CMV-seronegative. The CDR3 runs from the conserved cysteine through the conserved F or W. D genes are given only for firm matches.

J: TRBJ2-1
length: 12
V: TRBV15
D: NA
DNA: TGTGCCACCAGCACCGTCCTCCCTGAGCAGTTCTTC
CDR3: CATSTVLPEQFF

J: TRBJ1-4
length: 15
V: TRBV7-2
D: TRBD1
DNA: TGTGCCAGCAGCCCCCAGGGACAGTCCCATGAAAAACTGTTTTTT
CDR3: CASSPQGQSHEKLFF

J: TRBJ2-2
length: 11
V: TRBV20-1
D: NA
DNA: TGCAATGCCGAGGAAAGCGGGGAGCTGTTTTTT
CDR3: CNAEESGELFF

J: TRBJ1-1
length: 13
V: TRBV10-3
D: NA
DNA: TGTGCCGCCTCGGGAATCATGAACACTGAAGCTTTCTTT
CDR3: CAASGIMNTEAFF

J: TRBJ2-1
length: 16
V: TRBV11-3
D: TRBD2
DNA: TGTGCCAGCAGCTTAGCAGCTAGCGGGCCCGACAATGAGCAGTTCTTC
CDR3: CASSLAASGPDNEQFF

J: TRBJ2-1
length: 15
V: TRBV2
D: NA
DNA: TGTGCCAGCAGCCAACAGGGTAACTCATACAATGAGCAGTTCTTC
CDR3: CASSQQGNSYNEQFF

J: TRBJ2-5
length: 16
V: TRBV4-1
D: NA
DNA: TGCGCCAGCAGCCAAGTTGGTCTAGGCTCCCAAGAGACCCAGTACTTC
CDR3: CASSQVGLGSQETQYF

J: TRBJ1-2
length: 13
V: TRBV6-5
D: NA
DNA: TGTGCCAGCAGTTACTCGAATAGGGGTGGCTACACCTTC
CDR3: CASSYSNRGGYTF

J: TRBJ2-5
length: 16
V: TRBV2
D: NA
DNA: TGTGCCAGCAGCGCCGGGACATTACAATTGAGGGAGACCCAGTACTTC
CDR3: CASSAGTLQLRETQYF

J: TRBJ1-2
length: 18
V: TRBV4-1
D: TRBD1
DNA: TGCGCCAGCAGCCACCCGACAGGGGGAAGACTCGTTGACTATGGCTACACCTTC
CDR3: CASSHPTGGRLVDYGYTF

J: TRBJ2-5
length: 18
V: TRBV13
D: NA
DNA: TGTGCCAGCAGCTTAGGTGGGCAGGCCCGGCTAGGGGAAGAGACCCAGTACTTC
CDR3: CASSLGGQARLGEETQYF

J: TRBJ2-7
length: 15
V: TRBV28
D: TRBD1
DNA: TGTGCCAGCAGTTTGCGGGGACAGGATGCCTACGAGCAGTACTTC
CDR3: CASSLRGQDAYEQYF